Each of the 20 T cell receptor beta chains below was sequenced from the same sample in a study of glioma-infiltrating T cells. The iRepertoire nested amplicon-rescue multiplex PCR amplified TCR alpha and beta CDR3s from RNA. Each CDR3 protein gets one entry after TCRdb re-called the multiplex PCR reads with MiXCR. The data show more than 100,000 distinct CDR3 sequences, roughly 30% seen once. The sequenced material came from glioma tissue, nonneoplastic brain tissue, or PBMCs (not recorded which). The receptors come from a human donor with low-grade glioma or glioblastoma, undergoing nonglioma brain surgery, or in good health (not recorded which).

At least ten counts were recorded for this clonotype. The CDR3 protein is CASSKNRDNGNYGYTF. The CDR3 region has the DNA TGTGCCAGCAGTAAGAACCGGGACAACGGAAACTATGGCTACACCTTC. V and J are TRBV27 and TRBJ1-2; D might be TRBD1 (6 bases). This CDR3 has 16 residues. V was clipped by 5 bases and J by 2 bases, with 18 bases between them. Germline CDR1 MNHEY, CDR2 SMNVEV (reference sequence).

The chain uses TRBV30 and TRBJ2-1; no firm D call. The V end was cut by 1 base, the J end by 7 bases, with 11 bases between. Germline V gene lookup returns CDR1 GTSNPN and CDR2 SVGIG (reference sequence). CDR3 size: 13 residues. In DNA, the CDR3 is TGTGCCTGGAGTGAAAACCAGGAGAATGAGCAGTTCTTC. It translates to CAWSENQENEQFF.

This clonotype was observed many times. The chain uses TRBV6-2 or TRBV6-3 and TRBJ2-1; the D gene is possibly TRBD1 (6 bases). Trimming took 2 bases from V and 2 from J, leaving 7 bases between them. CDR1 is MNHEY and CDR2 is SVGEGT in the germline V gene. This CDR3 is built from 14 residues. The CDR3 loop is CASSYRTAYNEQFF. CDR3 bases: TGTGCCAGCAGTTACAGGACAGCCTACAATGAGCAGTTCTTC.

This clonotype has ten or more counts. The chain is built from TRBV20-1 and TRBJ1-1; 8 nucleotides match TRBD1. The CDR3 consists of 14 residues. The ends lost 6 bases at V and 0 bases at J; junction bases unmatched: 6. Germline CDR1 and CDR2: DFQATT and SNEGSKA (reference sequence). This chain's CDR3 is CSARSGGLNTEAFF. CDR3 coding DNA: TGCAGTGCGAGATCAGGGGGCTTGAACACTGAAGCTTTCTTT.

As regards this clonotype: This clone may be a read error of a much larger clone one base away. V gene TRBV5-1 combines with J gene TRBJ2-1, with D uncertain. The V gene's germline CDR1 is SGHRS and CDR2 YFSETQ. The length of the CDR3 is 11 residues. CDR3 DNA: TGCGCCAGCAGCTTGGCCAATGAGCAGCTCTTC. Encoded protein: CASSLANEQLF.

The J gene is TRBJ2-3, the V gene TRBV12-3 or TRBV12-4; D possibly uses TRBD1 or TRBD2 (5 bases each). The germline V and J ends were trimmed by 7 bases and 1 base, with 15 bases remaining between them. CDR3 size: 15 residues. The CDR3 bases are TGTGCCAGCATTACTAGAGGGGCACGCACAGATACGCAGTATTTT. Encoded protein: CASITRGARTDTQYF.

Comments on this clonotype: A much larger clonotype is one base distant, so this may be a read error. J is TRBJ1-2 and V is TRBV28; 7 nucleotides line up with TRBD1. The CDR3 covers 14 residues. Germline V gene lookup returns CDR1 MDHEN and CDR2 SYDVKM. This CDR3 reads CASSVPGGSRGYAF. In nucleotides, the CDR3 is TGTGCCAGCAGTGTACCAGGGGGAAGTAGGGGCTACGCCTTC.

This clonotype came up many times. This sequence joins TRBV6-2 or TRBV6-3 and TRBJ1-5; D is ambiguous. Germline CDR1 MNHEY, CDR2 SVGEGT. This CDR3 region has 16 residues. Trimming pared 0 bases from V and 0 bases from J, leaving 9 bases between. The CDR3 loop reads CASSYSFADSNQPQHF. In nucleotides, the CDR3 is TGTGCCAGCAGTTACTCCTTCGCAGATAGCAATCAGCCCCAGCATTTT.

This clonotype was counted ten times or more. The V gene is TRBV27, the J gene TRBJ1-1; 7 bases align to TRBD1. The CDR3 has 15 amino acids. Losses at the gene ends were 3 bases for V and 2 bases for J; bases not matched to a gene: 6. CDR1 and CDR2 (germline): MNHEY, SMNVEV (reference sequence). The CDR3 DNA reads as TGTGCCAGCAGTTTGACAGGGAGGGGTAACACTGAAGCTTTCTTT. Protein: CASSLTGRGNTEAFF.

CDR3 bases: TGTGCCATCAGTGAGTCGAGCGGACACTACAATGAGCAGTTCTTC. It is translated as CAISESSGHYNEQFF. The chain combines TRBV10-3 with TRBJ2-1; either TRBD1 or TRBD2 may supply D (5 bases each). V lost 0 bases and J lost 3, with 9 bases in between. This CDR3 spans 15 amino acids. Germline V gives CDR1 ENHRY, CDR2 SYGVKD.

This clonotype has a count of ten or more. J is TRBJ1-6 and V is TRBV27; D may be TRBD1 (5 bases). Between the trimmed V and J ends, which lost 6 bases and 9 bases, there was a span of 15 bases. The CDR3 length is 14 residues. Germline CDR1 reads MNHEY; CDR2 reads SMNVEV (reference sequence). CDR3: CASSPRGRISPLHF. DNA of the CDR3: TGTGCCAGCAGCCCACGGGGACGAATTTCACCCCTCCACTTT.

Notes on this clonotype: Germline and junction disagree at one end, which may indicate a read error. CDR3 nucleotide sequence: TGTGCTAGTGCGGTACAAACAAGCTATTGCTACACCTTC. It is translated as CASAVQTSYCYTF. V is TRBV12-5 and J is TRBJ1-2; D remains ambiguous. Per germline, CDR1 LGHNT and CDR2 FRNRAP. The CDR3 runs 13 residues. Looking up the rest from reference TRBV12-5 and TRBJ1-2 gives the full variable domain: DARVTQTPRHKVTEMGQEVTMRCQPILGHNTVFWYRQTMMQGLELLAYFRNRAPLDDSGMPKDRFSAEMPDATLATLKIQPSEPRDSAVYFCASAVQTSYCYTFGSGTRLTVV.

This chain connects TRBV12-3 or TRBV12-4 to TRBJ2-7; possibly TRBD1 or TRBD2 for D (5 bases each). The CDR3 loop spans 12 amino acids. V was shortened by 7 bases and J by 2 bases, with 9 bases between the two germline ends. The chain's CDR3 is CASKTGPYEQYF. CDR3 in DNA: TGTGCCAGCAAGACGGGACCCTACGAGCAGTACTTC.

The V and J genes are TRBV12-3 or TRBV12-4 and TRBJ1-4, with TRBD1 matching over 7 bases. Trimming at V came to 6 bases and at J to 5 bases, leaving 12 bases not matched to a gene. This CDR3 contains 16 residues. For the CDR3, the DNA is TGTGCCAGCAGCCGTTGGACACCGGGACAGAATGAAAAACTGTTTTTT. Its protein product is CASSRWTPGQNEKLFF.

This clonotype has a count of ten or more. The chain joins TRBV28 to TRBJ2-7; no clear D. The germline V and J ends were trimmed by 5 bases and 6 bases, with 17 bases remaining between them. Germline assignment: CDR1 MDHEN and CDR2 SYDVKM. This CDR3 spans 14 amino acids. CDR3 in amino acids: CASSIPSAWAEQYF. CDR3 in DNA: TGTGCCAGCAGTATCCCCAGCGCTTGGGCCGAGCAGTACTTC.

V and J are TRBV4-2 and TRBJ1-1; D possibly corresponds to TRBD1 (5 bases). V was cut by 4 bases and J by 4 bases, with 16 bases left in between. The germline V gene encodes CDR1 LGHNA and CDR2 YNFKEQ. This CDR3 has 15 amino acids. The DNA for the CDR3 is TGTGCCAGCAGCCTGGGGGGGGATCATTTCACTGAAGCTTTCTTT. It specifies CASSLGGDHFTEAFF.

Many counts were recorded for this clonotype. The chain joins TRBV7-2 to TRBJ2-3; 8 bases align to TRBD2. This CDR3 comprises 17 residues. Germline V gene sequence: CDR1 SGHTA, CDR2 FQGNSA. With 1 base clipped from V and 5 bases from J, the junction kept 11 bases outside the gene matches. CDR3: CASSLEGSRGVGDTQYF. The CDR3 DNA follows: TGTGCCAGCAGCTTAGAGGGCTCGCGGGGGGTTGGAGATACGCAGTATTTT. The whole variable domain, remainder taken from reference TRBV7-2 and TRBJ2-3, is GAGVSQSPSNKVTEKGKDVELRCDPISGHTALYWYRQSLGQGLEFLIYFQGNSAPDKSGLPSDRFSAERTGGSVSTLTIQRTQQEDSAVYLCASSLEGSRGVGDTQYFGPGTRLTVL.

The chain is built from TRBV28 and TRBJ1-1; perhaps TRBD1 as D (5 bases). Germline V gene lookup returns CDR1 MDHEN and CDR2 SYDVKM. This CDR3 spans 12 amino acids. V was trimmed by 6 bases and J by 4 bases, leaving 9 bases between them. The DNA for the CDR3 is TGTGCCAGCAGCAGAGACAGCACTGAAGCTTTCTTT. Residues: CASSRDSTEAFF.

In its sample, this clonotype was seen many times. The rearrangement uses TRBV20-1 and TRBJ1-1; 9 bases agree with TRBD1. The CDR3 is 13 residues long. V trimming: 6 bases; J trimming: 5 bases; junction bases outside the gene matches: 7. Per germline, CDR1 DFQATT and CDR2 SNEGSKA (reference sequence). CDR3 in DNA: TGCAGTGCCCCTTGGACAGGGGAGACTGAAGCTTTCTTT. Translation gives CSAPWTGETEAFF.

Turning to this clonotype: At one of its ends the junction is not consistent with the germline gene, which may arise from a read error. The V gene is TRBV20-1, the J gene TRBJ1-5, with 7 bases that match TRBD1. The CDR3 extends over 17 amino acids. Germline CDR1 is DFQATT and CDR2 is SNEGSKA (reference sequence). As DNA, the CDR3 is TGCAATGCCGGACCGGGACAGAAAACCCCTAGCAATAAGCCCCAGCATTTT. As protein: CNAGPGQKTPSNKPQHF.